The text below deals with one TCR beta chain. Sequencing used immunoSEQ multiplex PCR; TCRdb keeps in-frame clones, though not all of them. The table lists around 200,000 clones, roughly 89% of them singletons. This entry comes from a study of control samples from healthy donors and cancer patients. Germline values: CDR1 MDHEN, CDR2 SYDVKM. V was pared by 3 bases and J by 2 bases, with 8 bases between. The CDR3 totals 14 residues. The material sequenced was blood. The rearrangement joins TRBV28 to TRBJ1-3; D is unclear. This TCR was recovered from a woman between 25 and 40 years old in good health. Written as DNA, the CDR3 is TGTGCCAGCAGTTTGAAGAACACTGGAAACACCATATATTTT. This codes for CASSLKNTGNTIYF.